The present T cell receptor (beta chain) was sequenced within a study of cytomegalovirus exposure and HLA in healthy donors. Deletions cut 5 bases from V and 8 bases from J, with 7 bases between. CDR1 LNHDA and CDR2 SQIVND come from the germline V gene (reference sequence). There are 11 residues in the CDR3. Using immunoSEQ multiplex PCR, the repertoire was profiled, and TCRdb retains in-frame clones only, with some absent. Of under 250,000 clones listed, more than 75% are singletons. V gene TRBV19 combines with J gene TRBJ2-1; D gene unclear. The source of this sequence is a woman under 30 in good health and CMV-seropositive. The sequenced material came from PBMCs. The DNA of the CDR3 is TGTGCCAGTAGTTATTACTATGAGCAGTTCTTC. Translated: CASSYYYEQFF. Full variable domain (remainder filled in from reference TRBV19 and TRBJ2-1): DGGITQSPKYLFRKEGQNVTLSCEQNLNHDAMYWYRQDPGQGLRLIYYSQIVNDFQKGDIAEGYSVSREKKESFPLTVTSAQKNPTAFYLCASSYYYEQFFGPGTRLTVL.